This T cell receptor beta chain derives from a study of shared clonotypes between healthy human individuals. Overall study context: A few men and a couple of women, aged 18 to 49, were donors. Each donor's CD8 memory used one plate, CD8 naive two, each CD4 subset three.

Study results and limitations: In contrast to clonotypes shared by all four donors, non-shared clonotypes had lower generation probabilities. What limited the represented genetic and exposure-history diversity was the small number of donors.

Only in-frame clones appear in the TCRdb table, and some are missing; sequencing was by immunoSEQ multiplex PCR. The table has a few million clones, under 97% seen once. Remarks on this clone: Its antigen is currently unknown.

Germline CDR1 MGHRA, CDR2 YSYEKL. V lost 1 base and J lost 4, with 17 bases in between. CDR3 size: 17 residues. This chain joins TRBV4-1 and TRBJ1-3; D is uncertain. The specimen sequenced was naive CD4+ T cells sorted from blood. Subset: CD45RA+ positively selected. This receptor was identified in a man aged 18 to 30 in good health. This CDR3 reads CASSQGLLGRYGNTIYF. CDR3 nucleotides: TGCGCCAGCAGCCAAGGTCTCCTTGGACGCTACGGAAACACCATATATTTT.